The rows below give T cell receptor beta chains drawn from one sample of a study of blood T cell repertoires in COVID-19. Clones were read by immunoSEQ multiplex PCR, and TCRdb kept only the in-frame ones, dropping some. The sample has 150,000 to 180,000 clones, roughly four fifths seen once; the top ten hold under 2%. Sequenced material: peripheral blood. These receptors were collected from a man at least 80 years old with acute or convalescent COVID-19. The CDR3 runs from the conserved cysteine through the conserved F or W. A D gene is named only where the DNA matches it firmly.

j_gene: TRBJ2-1
v_gene: TRBV4-2
d_gene: TRBD2
CDR3aa: CASSQAPSGGNEQFF
CDR3nt: TGTGCCAGCAGCCAAGCCCCTAGCGGGGGCAATGAGCAGTTCTTC

j_gene: TRBJ2-7
v_gene: TRBV19
d_gene: TRBD2
CDR3aa: CASSMVSGGSYEQYF
CDR3nt: TGTGCCAGTAGTATGGTTAGCGGGGGCTCCTACGAGCAGTACTTC

j_gene: TRBJ1-1
v_gene: TRBV21-1
d_gene: .
CDR3aa: CASSKDRGLAEAFF
CDR3nt: TGTGCCAGCAGCAAAGATCGGGGACTCGCTGAAGCTTTCTTT

j_gene: TRBJ2-3
v_gene: TRBV4-3
d_gene: .
CDR3aa: CASSLSGSLGTDTQYF
CDR3nt: TGCGCCAGCAGCCTCTCCGGGAGCTTGGGCACAGATACGCAGTATTTT

j_gene: TRBJ2-7
v_gene: TRBV11-3
d_gene: .
CDR3aa: CASSPTSASGEQYF
CDR3nt: TGTGCCAGCAGCCCTACTTCGGCCTCGGGCGAGCAGTACTTC

j_gene: TRBJ1-2
v_gene: TRBV6-1
d_gene: .
CDR3aa: CASSENAGGAYGYTF
CDR3nt: TGTGCCAGCAGTGAAAATGCGGGGGGCGCGTATGGCTACACCTTC

j_gene: TRBJ1-1
v_gene: TRBV7-9
d_gene: TRBD1
CDR3aa: CASSHQTGSTEAFF
CDR3nt: TGTGCCAGCAGCCATCAGACAGGGAGCACTGAAGCTTTCTTT

j_gene: TRBJ2-3
v_gene: TRBV6-4
d_gene: .
CDR3aa: CASSDSGLTSTDTQYF
CDR3nt: TGTGCCAGCAGTGACTCGGGGCTAACTAGCACAGATACGCAGTATTTT

j_gene: TRBJ2-2
v_gene: TRBV7-8
d_gene: TRBD2
CDR3aa: CASSFFFGASGANTGELFF
CDR3nt: TGTGCCAGCAGCTTCTTCTTCGGGGCTAGCGGGGCGAACACCGGGGAGCTGTTTTTT

j_gene: TRBJ2-2
v_gene: TRBV25-1
d_gene: TRBD2
CDR3aa: CASTGTSGISVGAGELFF
CDR3nt: TGTGCCAGCACCGGGACTAGCGGAATATCGGTGGGGGCCGGGGAGCTGTTTTTT